Each of the 30 T cell receptor beta chains below was sequenced from the same sample in a study of Ad26.COV2.S vaccination and SARS-CoV-2 variants (dated by TCRdb to the early 2020s). The library relied on the immunoSEQ multiplex PCR assay. TCRdb carries this immuneACCESS record with in-frame sequences only. Its versions omit some clonotypes, under half of them owing to an unresolved V gene in the studies checked, with the rest unexplained. This sample lists about 350,000 clones; 85% were detected once. Around 3.3% of the sample is in the top ten clones. Reading the label with the study, this specimen's treatment or condition is: some 20 received Ad26.COV2.S at low or high dose, single or two shots; about 5 received placebo; per-sample allocation not given. Repertoires of vaccine and placebo recipients were sequenced from samples collected on day 63 after the first injection. The starting material was peripheral blood, obtained in a trial of Ad26.COV2.S vaccine versus placebo. These receptor sequences come from a person aged 18-60 years who received the Ad26.COV2.S COVID-19 vaccine or a placebo.

V usage is TRBV13 and J usage is TRBJ2-7; weak D call: TRBD2 (5 bases). CDR1 is PRHDT, CDR2 FYEKMQ, per germline (reference sequence). Trimming took off 4 bases at V and 1 base at J, with 11 bases between the two ends. This CDR3 comprises 14 residues. CDR3 residues: CASSSTRGSYEQYF. CDR3 bases: TGTGCCAGCAGCTCCACTAGAGGTTCCTACGAGCAGTACTTC.

The gene calls are TRBV7-2 and TRBJ2-7; D is undetermined. The germline V gene encodes CDR1 SGHTA and CDR2 FQGNSA. The CDR3 runs 13 residues. Trimming left V 5 bases short and J 0 bases short, with 8 bases between. CDR3 DNA: TGTGCCAGCAGCCCGGCTAACTCCTACGAGCAGTACTTC. Protein sequence: CASSPANSYEQYF.

This chain connects TRBV4-2 to TRBJ2-3, with 13 bases aligning to TRBD2. CDR3 size: 17 residues. Trimming took 4 bases from V and 6 from J; bases not matched to a gene: 10. Germline-derived CDR1 and CDR2 are LGHNA and YNFKEQ. The CDR3 sequence is CASSPRTSGGGGDTQYF. The CDR3 coding sequence is TGTGCCAGCAGCCCTCGGACTAGCGGGGGAGGGGGGGATACGCAGTATTTT.

The chain has TRBV19 and TRBJ1-6; possible D gene TRBD1, 6 bases. In germline, CDR1 is LNHDA, CDR2 SQIVND (reference sequence). This CDR3 is 14 amino acids long. The V and J ends lost 7 bases and 8 bases respectively, with 15 bases between them. In nucleotides, the CDR3 is TGTGCCAGTAACACTAGGACAGTCGATTCACCCCTCCACTTT. Its protein is CASNTRTVDSPLHF.

The chain uses TRBV18 and TRBJ1-3; D is possibly TRBD1 (6 bases). Trimming stripped 3 bases from V and 3 bases from J, with 21 bases between. CDR1 is KGHSH and CDR2 is LQKENI in the germline V gene. The CDR3 has 18 amino acids. The CDR3 is CASSPQLIQGKSGNTIYF. In nucleotides, the CDR3 is TGTGCCAGCTCACCCCAACTGATACAGGGCAAGAGTGGAAACACCATATATTTT.

The CDR3 reads CTSSQDGEGGNEKLFF. The DNA of the CDR3 is TGCACCAGCAGCCAAGATGGGGAAGGGGGTAATGAAAAACTGTTTTTT. The chain joins TRBV1 to TRBJ1-4; no DNA check was done on the table's D call, TRBD1. TRBV1 is a pseudogene locus. The CDR3 covers 16 residues.

Details on this clone: The same CDR3 can be traced to other DNA sequences in this sample. The J gene is TRBJ1-1, the V gene TRBV11-2; possibly TRBD1 for D (5 bases). V dropped 1 base and J dropped 4 bases, with 16 bases sitting between them. This CDR3 is 16 amino acids long. Germline V gene lookup returns CDR1 SGHAT and CDR2 FQNNGV. The DNA of the CDR3 is TGTGCCAGCAGCTTAGCTCCAGGGAGTGGAAGCACTGAAGCTTTCTTT. Amino acid sequence: CASSLAPGSGSTEAFF.

The gene calls are TRBV4-1 and TRBJ1-1; 12 nucleotides agree with TRBD1. After removal of 0 bases from V and 10 bases from J, the junction contained 6 bases not matched to a gene. This CDR3 region has 15 residues. The germline gives CDR1 MGHRA, CDR2 YSYEKL. The CDR3 region has the DNA TGCGCCAGCAGCCAAGATAGGGACAGGGGGCGCGGAGCTTTCTTT. Residues: CASSQDRDRGRGAFF.

About this clone itself: A read error may explain this, as a much larger clone is one base away. The chain employs TRBV18 and TRBJ1-1; TRBD1 matches at 8 bases. The V and J ends lost 3 bases and 4 bases, in that order; junction bases with no gene match: 19. The CDR3 spans 19 residues. Germline V gene sequence: CDR1 KGHSH, CDR2 LQKENI. CDR3: CASSPTPTTGVGWGTEAFF. CDR3 in DNA: TGTGCCAGCTCACCGACACCCACGACAGGGGTGGGTTGGGGCACTGAAGCTTTCTTT.

This clone was seen a single time. The chain uses TRBV5-1 and TRBJ2-2, with D tentatively TRBD2 (6 bases). The CDR3 has 17 residues. Per germline, CDR1 SGHRS and CDR2 YFSETQ. V lost 4 bases to trimming and J lost 0 bases, with 16 bases between them. CDR3: CASSQTLAATNTGELFF. The CDR3 region has the DNA TGCGCCAGCAGCCAGACCTTAGCGGCTACGAACACCGGGGAGCTGTTTTTT.

V is TRBV3-1 (or the pseudogene TRBV3-2) and J is TRBJ2-2; TRBD1 matches at 8 bases. The CDR3 contains 21 residues. The V gene end was trimmed by 1 base and the J gene end by 0 bases; junction bases not matched to a gene: 16. Germline V gives CDR1 LGHDT, CDR2 YNNKEL (reference sequence). The CDR3, as DNA: TGTGCCAGCAGCCAAGCTGGGTCAGGGGGCATGTTAGGCACGAACACCGGGGAGCTGTTTTTT. It codes for CASSQAGSGGMLGTNTGELFF.

The CDR3 nucleotides read TGTGCCAGCAGTGAATCTCGGACAGGGGATTCACCCCTCCACTTT. Translated, it gives CASSESRTGDSPLHF. The chain couples TRBV6-1 to TRBJ1-6; 9 bases line up with TRBD1. Germline V gene lookup returns CDR1 MNHNS and CDR2 SASEGT. Germline trimming cut 2 bases from V and 8 bases from J; bases unmatched to any gene: 4. The CDR3 contains 15 residues.

Concerning this clone: Other DNA sequences in this specimen translate into the identical CDR3. The CDR3 here is CASSLDRAYEQYF. As DNA, the CDR3 is TGTGCCAGCAGTTTGGACAGGGCCTACGAGCAGTACTTC. The V call is TRBV27, the J call TRBJ2-7; 8 nucleotides align to TRBD1. CDR1 is MNHEY, CDR2 SMNVEV, per germline (reference sequence). The V and J ends lost 3 bases and 2 bases, in that order; junction bases with no gene match: 0. The CDR3 spans 13 residues.

The V gene is TRBV19, the J gene TRBJ1-4; 10 bases are a match to TRBD1. Germline V CDR1 and CDR2: LNHDA, SQIVND (reference sequence). CDR3 length: 15 residues. J gave up 7 bases and V 5 bases, and 7 bases lay outside the gene matches. In nucleotides, the CDR3 is TGTGCCAGTAGTGACAGGGGGCTTAAGGTTGAAAAACTGTTTTTT. Its translation is CASSDRGLKVEKLFF.

The chain recombines TRBV12-5 with TRBJ2-1, with a possible D match to TRBD2 (6 bases). Per germline, CDR1 LGHNT and CDR2 FRNRAP. The germline V and J ends were trimmed by 6 bases and 4 bases, with 13 bases remaining between them. This CDR3 is built from 14 residues. CDR3 residues: CASGPGLQYNEQFF. The CDR3 DNA follows: TGTGCTAGTGGGCCGGGACTGCAATACAATGAGCAGTTCTTC.

This chain joins TRBV11-2 and TRBJ1-4; maybe TRBD1 (5 bases). CDR1 is SGHAT and CDR2 is FQNNGV in the germline V gene. The CDR3 has 16 amino acids. Trimming stripped 2 bases from V and 3 bases from J, with 13 bases between. CDR3 amino acids: CASSLQGRGANEKLFF. CDR3 nucleotides: TGTGCCAGCAGCTTACAAGGGAGAGGGGCTAATGAAAAACTGTTTTTT. The variable domain in full, with the rest retrieved from reference TRBV11-2 and TRBJ1-4, is EAGVAQSPRYKIIEKRQSVAFWCNPISGHATLYWYQQILGQGPKLLIQFQNNGVVDDSQLPKDRFSAERLKGVDSTLKIQPAKLEDSAVYLCASSLQGRGANEKLFFGSGTQLSVL.

The CDR3 protein is CASSLMRGLGEKLFF. In DNA form, the CDR3 reads TGTGCCAGCAGCCTTATGCGGGGATTAGGTGAAAAACTGTTTTTT. The J gene is TRBJ1-4, the V gene TRBV14; D uncertain. Per germline, CDR1 SGHDN and CDR2 FVKESK. The CDR3 covers 15 residues. Trimming cost V 4 bases and J 7 bases, with 16 bases left between them.

This clone has a handful of counts. J is TRBJ1-2 and V is TRBV7-9; 7 positions agree with TRBD1. Per the germline V gene, CDR1 is SEHNR and CDR2 is FQNEAQ (reference sequence). J was trimmed by 8 bases and V by 3 bases; bases with no gene match: 9. The length of the CDR3 is 14 residues. The CDR3 nucleotides read TGTGCCAGCAGCTTGGAAGGCAGGGGGGGAGGCTACACCTTC. Its protein product is CASSLEGRGGGYTF.

The chain employs TRBV5-8 and TRBJ2-3; 12 bases are shared with TRBD1. Trimming removed 0 bases from V and 4 bases from J; junction bases left unmatched: 3. The CDR3 length is 16 residues. Looked up from germline, CDR1 is SGHTS and CDR2 is YDEGEE. In DNA, the CDR3 is TGTGCCAGCAGCTTGGGGGGACAGGGGGCCGCAGATACGCAGTATTTT. Its protein product is CASSLGGQGAADTQYF. The full variable domain, rest sourced from reference TRBV5-8 and TRBJ2-3, is EAGVTQSPTHLIKTRGQQATLRCSPISGHTSVYWYQQALGLGLQFLLWYDEGEERNRGNFPPRFSGRQFPNYSSELNVNALELEDSALYLCASSLGGQGAADTQYFGPGTRLTVL.

For this clone: Compared with germline, one end of the junction differs, possibly owing to a read error. The V call is TRBV7-7, the J call TRBJ2-3; D is undetermined. The germline CDR1 and CDR2 sequences are SSHAT and FNYEAQ (reference sequence). There are 13 residues in the CDR3. The CDR3 nucleotides read TGTGCTAGCAGCTTACTCGGGACAGATACGCAGTATTTT. Its protein is CASSLLGTDTQYF.

The chain recombines TRBV5-6 with TRBJ2-1, with 7 bases that match TRBD2. V lost 1 base and J lost 4; bases outside the gene matches: 8. Germline assignment: CDR1 SGHDT and CDR2 YYEEEE. This CDR3 region has 16 residues. As DNA, the CDR3 is TGTGCCAGCAGCTTGTATAGCGGGCTATCGTACAATGAGCAGTTCTTC. Translated: CASSLYSGLSYNEQFF.

This clone was seen a single time. V usage is TRBV29-1 and J usage is TRBJ2-7, with 13 bases matching TRBD2. Per the germline V gene, CDR1 is SQVTM and CDR2 is ANQGSEA. V dropped 7 bases and J dropped 4; count of bases not matched to a gene: 16. The CDR3 totals 17 residues. The CDR3 sequence is CSGRTRIPTSGRYEQYF. In DNA, the CDR3 is TGCAGCGGAAGGACAAGAATTCCGACTAGCGGGAGGTACGAGCAGTACTTC.

The chain uses TRBV7-2 and TRBJ2-7, with D tentatively TRBD1 or TRBD2 (5 bases each). Deletions cut 6 bases from V and 6 bases from J, with 18 bases between. This CDR3 is 14 amino acids long. Germline loops: CDR1 SGHTA, CDR2 FQGNSA. CDR3 nucleotides: TGTGCCAGCAGACCGGGGCCAGCGCCCCTCGAGCAGTACTTC. Translating gives CASRPGPAPLEQYF.

This clone was found once. This chain links TRBV6-5 with TRBJ2-3; D unresolved. There are 15 residues in the CDR3. V was shortened by 6 bases and J by 0 bases, with 13 bases between the two germline ends. Looked up from germline, CDR1 is MNHEY and CDR2 is SVGAGI. For the CDR3, the DNA is TGTGCCAGCAGCCTACTTGCTACGAGCACAGATACGCAGTATTTT. Amino acids: CASSLLATSTDTQYF.

The chain joins TRBV18 to TRBJ2-5; 9 bases line up with TRBD1. CDR1 KGHSH and CDR2 LQKENI come from the germline V gene. J lost 6 bases, V lost 6 bases, and 11 bases had no gene match. This CDR3 is 15 amino acids long. This CDR3 is CASSYGTGWMQTQYF. The CDR3 nucleotides are TGTGCCAGCTCCTACGGGACAGGGTGGATGCAGACCCAGTACTTC.

V and J are TRBV5-8 and TRBJ2-4; 12 bases fit TRBD1. The V gene's germline CDR1 is SGHTS and CDR2 YDEGEE. The CDR3 has 15 amino acids. The junction had 6 bases not matched to a gene; V was cut back by 5 bases and J by 6 bases. The CDR3 DNA sequence: TGTGCCAGCAGTACCGGGACAGGGGGCGCAAACATTCAGTACTTC. Residues: CASSTGTGGANIQYF.

The J gene is TRBJ1-1, the V gene TRBV29-1, with D possibly TRBD1 on 6 matching bases. This CDR3 is built from 16 residues. V was shortened by 1 base and J by 3 bases, with 18 bases between the two germline ends. The V gene's germline CDR1 is SQVTM and CDR2 ANQGSEA. CDR3 region: CSVEGRGGTRYTEAFF. CDR3 nucleotides: TGCAGCGTTGAAGGACGAGGCGGGACACGGTACACTGAAGCTTTCTTT. The variable domain in full, with the rest retrieved from reference TRBV29-1 and TRBJ1-1, is SAVISQKPSRDICQRGTSLTIQCQVDSQVTMMFWYRQQPGQSLTLIATANQGSEATYESGFVIDKFPISRPNLTFSTLTVSNMSPEDSSIYLCSVEGRGGTRYTEAFFGQGTRLTVV.

The chain carries TRBV27 and TRBJ2-1, with D possibly TRBD1 on 5 matching bases. Trimming stripped 0 bases from V and 7 bases from J, with 10 bases between. The germline V gene encodes CDR1 MNHEY and CDR2 SMNVEV (reference sequence). The CDR3 runs to 14 residues. The CDR3 sequence: CASSLSSRANEQFF. The CDR3 DNA is TGTGCCAGCAGTTTATCGAGCAGGGCAAATGAGCAGTTCTTC.

The J gene is TRBJ2-7, the V gene TRBV28; 10 positions agree with TRBD1. With V trimmed by 6 bases and J by 2 bases, 7 bases remained unmatched. The CDR3 is made up of 15 amino acids. Germline CDR1 MDHEN, CDR2 SYDVKM. Written as DNA, the CDR3 is TGTGCCAGCAGCACGCCGGGACAGGGGCCCTACGAGCAGTACTTC. Its protein is CASSTPGQGPYEQYF.

On this clone itself: Distinct nucleotide sequences in the sample also encode this CDR3. V and J are TRBV18 and TRBJ2-7, with 13 bases that match TRBD2. This CDR3 has 15 residues. CDR1 KGHSH and CDR2 LQKENI come from the germline V gene. The V gene end was trimmed by 3 bases and the J gene end by 4 bases; junction bases not matched to a gene: 3. CDR3 in amino acids: CASSPPGLAGYEQYF. In DNA form, the CDR3 reads TGTGCCAGCTCACCTCCGGGACTAGCGGGATACGAGCAGTACTTC. The whole variable domain, remainder taken from reference TRBV18 and TRBJ2-7, is NAGVMQNPRHLVRRRGQEARLRCSPMKGHSHVYWYRQLPEEGLKFMVYLQKENIIDESGMPKERFSAEFPKEGPSILRIQQVVRGDSAAYFCASSPPGLAGYEQYFGPGTRLTVT.